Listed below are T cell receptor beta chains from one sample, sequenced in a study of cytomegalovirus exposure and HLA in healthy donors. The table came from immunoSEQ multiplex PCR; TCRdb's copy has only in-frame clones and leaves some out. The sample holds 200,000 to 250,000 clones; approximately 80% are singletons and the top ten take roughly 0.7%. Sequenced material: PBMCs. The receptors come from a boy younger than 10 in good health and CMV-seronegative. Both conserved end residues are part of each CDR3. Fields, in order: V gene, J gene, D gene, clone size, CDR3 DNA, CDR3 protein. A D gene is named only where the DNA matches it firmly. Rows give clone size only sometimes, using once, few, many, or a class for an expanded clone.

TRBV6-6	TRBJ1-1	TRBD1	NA	TGTGCCAGCAGTCCCGGACAGGAAAAAGCTTTCTTT	CASSPGQEKAFF
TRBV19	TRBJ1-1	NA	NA	TGTGCCAGTAGTTGGCGCAGGGATGGCACTGAAGCTTTCTTT	CASSWRRDGTEAFF
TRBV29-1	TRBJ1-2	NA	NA	TGCAGCGTTGGGGGGGGACACCTTTCTAACTATGGCTACACCTTC	CSVGGGHLSNYGYTF
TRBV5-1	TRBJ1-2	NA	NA	TGCGCCAGCAGCTTAGACAGGCGGCATGGCTACACCTTC	CASSLDRRHGYTF
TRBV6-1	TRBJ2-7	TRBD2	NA	TGTGCCAGCACCCTTAGCGGGATCTACGAGCAGTACTTC	CASTLSGIYEQYF
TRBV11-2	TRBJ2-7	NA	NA	TGTGCCAGCAGCGCAACCTACAGAGCCTACGAGCAGTACTTC	CASSATYRAYEQYF
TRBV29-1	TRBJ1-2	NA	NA	TGCAGCGTTGGACAGGACTATGGCTACACCTTC	CSVGQDYGYTF
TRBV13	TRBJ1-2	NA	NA	TGTGCCAGCAGCCCCCGGGGGACGGATCGTAACTATGGCTACACCTTC	CASSPRGTDRNYGYTF
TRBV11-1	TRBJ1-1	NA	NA	TGTGCCAGCAGCTTAATGGGGGCTGGGGTGAACACTGAAGCTTTCTTT	CASSLMGAGVNTEAFF
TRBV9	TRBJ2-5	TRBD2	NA	TGTGCCAGCAGCGCCGGGGCTAGCGGGAGGATCCGGGAGACCCAGTACTTC	CASSAGASGRIRETQYF
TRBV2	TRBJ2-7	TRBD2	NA	TGTGCCGGGAGTACTAGCGCTCTTACCTACGAGCAGTACTTC	CAGSTSALTYEQYF
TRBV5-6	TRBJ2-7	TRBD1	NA	TGTGCCAGCAGCGGGACCGGGACAGGGTCCTACGAGCAGTACTTC	CASSGTGTGSYEQYF
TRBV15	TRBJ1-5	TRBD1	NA	TGTGCCACCAGGGCGACAGGGAGCAATCAGCCCCAGCATTTT	CATRATGSNQPQHF
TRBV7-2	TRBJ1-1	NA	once	TGTGCCAGCAGCCCGACAGGGAACACTGAAGCTTTCTTT	CASSPTGNTEAFF
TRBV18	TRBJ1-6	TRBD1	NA	TGTGCCAGCTCACCGGACAGGGCGGGCTCACCCCTCCACTTT	CASSPDRAGSPLHF
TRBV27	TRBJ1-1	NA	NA	TGTGCCAGCAGTTTAATCGGGTACGAAGCTTTCTTT	CASSLIGYEAFF
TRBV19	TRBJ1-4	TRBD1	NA	TGTGCCAGTAGTCCCGACAGGGACCGTGAAAAACTGTTTTTT	CASSPDRDREKLFF
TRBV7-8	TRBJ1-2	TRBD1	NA	TGTGCCAGCAGGGCTACAGGGGGAGGCTACGCCTTC	CASRATGGGYAF
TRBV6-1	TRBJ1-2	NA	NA	TGTGCCAGCAGTGAGGAGAGGGCGGGGGAGGGCTATGGCTACACCTTC	CASSEERAGEGYGYTF
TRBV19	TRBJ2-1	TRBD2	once	TGTGCCAGTAGTATAGTGGTAGCGGGAGATGAGCAGTTCTTC	CASSIVVAGDEQFF
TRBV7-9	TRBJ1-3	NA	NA	TGTGCCAGCAGCTCTTCTGGGGGGTCTGGAAACACCATATATTTT	CASSSSGGSGNTIYF
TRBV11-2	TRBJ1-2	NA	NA	TGTGCCAGCAGCTCCCGACTGGTCCAAGGCTACACCTTC	CASSSRLVQGYTF
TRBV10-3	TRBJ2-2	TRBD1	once	TGTGCCATCAGTCCGACAGGGAAAACCGGGGAGCTGTTTTTT	CAISPTGKTGELFF
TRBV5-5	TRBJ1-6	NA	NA	TGTGCCAGCAGCCCTGGGTACAGTCTCAATTCACCCCTCCACTTT	CASSPGYSLNSPLHF
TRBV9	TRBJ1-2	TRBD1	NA	TGTGCCAGCAGCGTAGCTACAGGGGGCAAAGGCTACTATGGCTACACCTTC	CASSVATGGKGYYGYTF
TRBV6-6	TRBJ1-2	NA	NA	TGTGCCAGCAGCACCAGGGAGGGTGGCTACACCTTC	CASSTREGGYTF
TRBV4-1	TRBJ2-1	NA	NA	TGCGCCAGCAGCCGCCAGCCGGGGGGCTACTACAATGAGCAGTTCTTC	CASSRQPGGYYNEQFF
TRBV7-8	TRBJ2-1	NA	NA	TGTGCCAGCAGCTTAGCGCGGCGGAGCTCCTACAATGAGCAGTTCTTC	CASSLARRSSYNEQFF
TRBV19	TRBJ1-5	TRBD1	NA	TGTGCCAGTAGTATCGGACAGGCCTTACCCGCTCCCCAGCATTTT	CASSIGQALPAPQHF
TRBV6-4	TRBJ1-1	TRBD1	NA	TGTGCCAGCAGTGTAACAGGGGGTGATCGTCCTGAAGCTTTCTTT	CASSVTGGDRPEAFF
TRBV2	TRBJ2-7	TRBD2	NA	TGTGCCAGCAGTGGTCCCGGGACTAGCGGGGGGGAGTCCTACGAGCAGTACTTC	CASSGPGTSGGESYEQYF
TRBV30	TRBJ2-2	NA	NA	TGTGCCTGGAGTGTACGGGTTGGGTGGGAGCTGTTTTTT	CAWSVRVGWELFF
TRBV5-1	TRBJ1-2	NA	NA	TGCGCCAGCAGCTTGACCGACAAGGGGTATGGCTACACCTTC	CASSLTDKGYGYTF
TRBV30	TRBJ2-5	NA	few	TGTGCCTGGAGTACCCTAGGAGTGAGGGAGACCCAGTACTTC	CAWSTLGVRETQYF
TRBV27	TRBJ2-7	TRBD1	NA	TGTGCCAGCAGCTGGACAGGTTCGAACTACGAGCAGTACTTC	CASSWTGSNYEQYF
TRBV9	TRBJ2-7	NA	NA	TGTGCCAGCAGCCCCCAGGGAGGCTCCTACGAGCAGTACTTC	CASSPQGGSYEQYF
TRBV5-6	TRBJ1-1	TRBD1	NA	TGTGCCAGCAGCCCACGGACAGGGATAGGCACTGAAGCTTTCTTT	CASSPRTGIGTEAFF
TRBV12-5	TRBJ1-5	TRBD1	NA	TGTGCTAGTGGTCCCGGGACAGGGCTCAATCAGCCCCAGCATTTT	CASGPGTGLNQPQHF
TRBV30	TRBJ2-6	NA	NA	TGTGCTAGGGGGGGCGCTGGGGCCAACGTCCTGACTTTC	CARGGAGANVLTF
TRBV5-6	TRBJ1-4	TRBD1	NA	TGTGCCAGCAGCTTGGTTGCCGGACAGGGTGAAAAACTGTTTTTT	CASSLVAGQGEKLFF
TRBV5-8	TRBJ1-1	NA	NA	TGTGCCAGCGGGCCTGGCACTGAAGCTTTCTTT	CASGPGTEAFF
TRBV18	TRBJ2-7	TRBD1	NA	TGTGCCAGCTCACCACCCGGACAGGGGGCGTACGAGCAGTACTTC	CASSPPGQGAYEQYF
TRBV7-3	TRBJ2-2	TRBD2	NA	TGTGCCAGCAGCTACGGACTAGCGGGGGGCGGGACCGGGGAGCTGTTTTTT	CASSYGLAGGGTGELFF
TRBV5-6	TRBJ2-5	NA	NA	TGTGCCAGCAGCGCGGGACAGCTCAGCGGCGAGACCCAGTACTTC	CASSAGQLSGETQYF
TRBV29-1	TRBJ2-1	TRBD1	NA	TGCAGCGCCAAGAGTGGGACAGGGGGTGAGCAGTTCTTC	CSAKSGTGGEQFF
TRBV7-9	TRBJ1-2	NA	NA	TGTGCCAGCAGCCAGGAACCGGGGATTGGCTACACCTTC	CASSQEPGIGYTF
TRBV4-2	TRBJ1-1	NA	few	TGTGCCAGCAGCCCAAGGCACGGCACAGGGTACACTGAAGCTTTCTTT	CASSPRHGTGYTEAFF
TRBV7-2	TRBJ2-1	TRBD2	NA	TGTGCCAGCAGCCCTGGGAGGACTAGCTTCGATGAGCAGTTCTTC	CASSPGRTSFDEQFF